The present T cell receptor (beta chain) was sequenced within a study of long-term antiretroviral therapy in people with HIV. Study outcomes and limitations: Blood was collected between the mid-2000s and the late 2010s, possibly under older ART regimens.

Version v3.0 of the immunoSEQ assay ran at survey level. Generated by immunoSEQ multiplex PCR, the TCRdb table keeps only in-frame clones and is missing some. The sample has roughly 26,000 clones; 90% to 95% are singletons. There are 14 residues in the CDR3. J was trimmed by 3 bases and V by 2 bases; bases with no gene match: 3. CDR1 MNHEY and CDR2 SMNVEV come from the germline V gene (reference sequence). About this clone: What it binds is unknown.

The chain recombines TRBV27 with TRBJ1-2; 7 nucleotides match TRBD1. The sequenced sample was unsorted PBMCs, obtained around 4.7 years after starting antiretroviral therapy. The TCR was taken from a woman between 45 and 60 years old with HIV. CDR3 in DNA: TGTGCCAGCAGTTTACGCAGGGGGGACTATGGCTACACCTTC. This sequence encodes CASSLRRGDYGYTF.